The sequence of this T cell receptor beta chain was determined in a study of radiotherapy plus CTLA-4 blockade in lung cancer. Study-level background: Among all patients, roughly 17% showed objective responses, while 30% to 35% had disease control.

This clone was found a few times. Its antigen is not known. Using immunoSEQ multiplex PCR, the repertoire was profiled, and TCRdb retains in-frame clones only, with some absent. Among about 91,000 clones, less than 80% were seen once, and the ten largest hold over 12%. Study-wide points: Best predicting response, reportedly, were early blood T cell clone dynamics, with interferon-beta. There was expansion of tumor-derived TCR clones in blood after radiotherapy plus ipilimumab.

This CDR3 is built from 16 residues. With V trimmed by 1 base and J by 5 bases, 7 bases remained unmatched. Germline CDR1 is MGHRA and CDR2 is YSYEKL. This TCR derives from a human donor with non-small cell lung cancer that progressed on radiotherapy plus ipilimumab. The material was peripheral blood, obtained from a patient treated with radiotherapy plus ipilimumab. V and J are TRBV4-1 and TRBJ1-5, with 8 bases lining up with TRBD1. The CDR3 sequence: CASSQGIGRGHQPQHF. In DNA form, the CDR3 reads TGCGCCAGCAGCCAAGGAATCGGCAGGGGGCATCAGCCCCAGCATTTT.